This T cell receptor beta chain was captured by sequencing in a study of Tregs in tolerant kidney transplant recipients. About the study: Mixed chimerism was transient after nonmyeloablative marrow transplants from related graft donors.

The data were produced by immunoSEQ multiplex PCR, yet TCRdb's version contains in-frame clones alone and is incomplete. The sample lists 15,000 or so clones, about half occurring once. Recipient PBMCs carried a CFSE label and met irradiated graft donor PBMCs for approximately 6 days before FACS sorting. V was clipped by 1 base and J by 2 bases, with 17 bases between them. The CDR3 has 17 residues. The germline gives CDR1 SEHNR, CDR2 FQNEAQ (reference sequence). In the case of this clone: Its antigen remains unidentified.

Study-wide results and caveats: Nucleotide sequences could not be compared across some patients' samples due to primer changes. Tregs expanded with activated donor B cells seemed most donor-specific. Biological reproducibility was not directly addressed, but technical replication error appeared minimal.

The gene calls are TRBV7-9 and TRBJ1-2; D unclear. The sequences come from CD4+ T cells from blood cultured with allogeneic cells, collected before the transplant. The sequence derives from a human patient who received a combined kidney and bone marrow transplant. The CDR3 spells CASSLVRKGWANYGYTF. The DNA for the CDR3 is TGTGCCAGCAGCTTAGTCCGCAAAGGTTGGGCGAACTATGGCTACACCTTC.